Included here is one T cell receptor (beta chain) sequence, with context. Its binding antigen is unknown. Base qualities are missing; no much larger clone stands one base away. This sample was taken from a study of neurological immune-mediated disorders (dated by TCRdb to the late 2010s). Describing the broader study: Peripheral blood TCR-beta repertoires from patients with HTLV-I-associated myelopathy (HAM/TSP), patients with multiple sclerosis, and healthy controls were compared in the study using UMI-based sequencing. The cohort comprised roughly 70 subjects: roughly 15 HAM/TSP patients, roughly 34 multiple sclerosis patients and approximately 20 healthy controls. Alongside PBMC samples, the set of about 100 TCR-beta libraries contained longitudinal samples, technical triplicates, and paired CD4+ and CD8+ T-cell subsets that had been sorted. Overall study outcomes, separate from this receptor: TCR clonal expansion was highest in HAM/TSP patients and lowest in MS patients, with MS patients falling below even healthy controls. No identical CDR3 amino acid sequences were shared among expanded clones across subjects, suggesting private TCR-beta repertoires in all groups.

To synthesize cDNA, template-switch 5'RACE was performed with a primer carrying a 10-nucleotide random unique molecular identifier so that each TCR transcript was tagged. Every sequencing run yielded over 180 million TCR-beta sequences covering 15-18 subjects. The RNeasy kit was used to extract total RNA. The KAPA Real-time Library Amplification kit was used to amplify TCR-beta VDJ regions with primers targeting the TCR constant region and the 5'RACE anchor. A first PCR added sample indexes and Illumina adaptors, after which a second PCR increased the library yield. The roughly 650 bp TCR product was size-selected on a 2% E-gel SizeSelection system after Ampure bead purification. Before pooling, libraries had their quality checked on a Bioanalyzer, their concentration measured with Qubit, and their quantity determined with the Kapa Library Quantification kit. An Illumina HiSeq 2500 sequenced the libraries paired-end 2 x 150 bp. To increase sequence diversity, roughly 25-31% phiX was spiked into each library pool. Regarding the original processing steps: Quality-filtered reads were processed with the UMI-based MiGEC pipeline, and over 80% of raw TCR sequences were removed by the MiGEC pipeline during error correction. IMGT germline references were used for aligning VDJ genes, and each clonotype was defined as a unique CDR3 amino acid sequence together with its V-J genes. Clonal expansion, Shannon diversity and CDR3 relatedness (CalcPairwiseDistances, ClusterSamples) were evaluated with VDJtools, and phylogenetic trees were built with CLCbio workbench. Expanded clones were defined as having at least 8 unique UMIs, based on coefficient-of-variation modelling across technical triplicates. Using fastp trimming at Q25 and MiXCR clonotype assembly, TCRdb reanalyzed the public sequencing data and kept in-frame beta chains. One record per CDR3 amino acid sequence lists the most common genes and DNA. In this record, the V and J calls reflect TCRdb's handling and not the investigators' own analysis. The sample yields roughly 38,000 distinct CDR3 sequences; nearly 7.5% were counted once. Of the sample, around 4.4% is held by the ten largest clones.

The healthy controls were volunteers from a blood bank in Maryland, USA. Unsorted PBMC libraries were generated from 2 million PBMCs stored in RNAlater at -80 °C until RNA extraction. PBMCs were separated from peripheral blood using Ficoll-Hypaque density gradient centrifugation and then cryopreserved in liquid nitrogen. Inclusive of the bounding cysteine and phenylalanine, the CDR3 is 16 residues long. Just CDR3 DNA is preserved here, 48 bases in frame from base 1. V gives up 0 bases and J gives up 5 bases, and the segment between their germline ends measures 14 bases. CDR1 and CDR2 were assigned from the germline V gene as SGHRS and YFSETQ.

This TCR came from a woman aged 35 to 49 in good health. Recombination connected TRBV5-1 to TRBJ1-4; a tentative D call is TRBD1 (6 bases match). The material sequenced was PBMCs. The nucleotide sequence is TGCGCCAGCAGCTTGGGTTTGGGGACAAAGAATGAAAAACTGTTTTTT. Translated, this is CASSLGLGTKNEKLFF.